This TCR beta chain is from a study of OX40 agonist ivuxolimab in advanced cancers. On the study more broadly: Patients achieving partial responses numbered three: one hepatocellular carcinoma case and two cutaneous melanoma cases. Study-level findings and limits: Dose levels from 0.1 to 3.0 mg/kg saw CD4+ and CD8+ blood T cells expand clonally by week 6.

V gave up 5 bases and J gave up 4 bases, with 14 bases separating them. The CDR3 consists of 14 residues. Germline V gives CDR1 LNHDA, CDR2 SQIVND (reference sequence). Comment on this clone: The antigen remains unidentified.

Profiling relied on immunoSEQ multiplex PCR, and the TCRdb table lists in-frame clones only, not all of them. Among roughly 40,000 clones listed, more than 75% were seen once. The receptor was derived from an adult with an advanced solid tumor such as melanoma, head and neck, liver or kidney cancer. The sample in question was CD4+ or CD8+ T cells sorted from blood, obtained in a trial of the OX40 agonist ivuxolimab. The V call is TRBV19, the J call TRBJ1-1; D call uncertain. The CDR3 is CASSVGGPLTEAFF. The CDR3 region has the DNA TGTGCCAGTAGTGTAGGAGGACCGCTCACTGAAGCTTTCTTT.